The next 17 T cell receptor beta chains were all read from a single sample in a study of cytomegalovirus exposure and HLA in healthy donors. PCR amplification relied on 60 Vbeta primers (plus 13 Jbeta primers). The repertoire was sequenced with immunoSEQ multiplex PCR; TCRdb's copy has only in-frame clones and lacks some. The table records 40,000 to 55,000 clones, more than 65% of them present only once. Specimen: PBMCs. These receptors all come from a woman aged 45 to 65 in good health and CMV-seronegative.

This clone was picked up a small number of times. The chain carries TRBV7-9 and TRBJ2-7; 7 bases fit TRBD2. The CDR3 extends over 15 amino acids. The V gene's germline CDR1 is SEHNR and CDR2 FQNEAQ (reference sequence). Trimming removed 5 bases from V and 1 base from J; junction bases left unmatched: 8. Here the CDR3 reads CASSTIGGGSYEQYF. CDR3 DNA sequence: TGTGCCAGCAGCACTATTGGGGGGGGGTCCTACGAGCAGTACTTC.

The chain recombines TRBV7-2 with TRBJ2-3; D is ambiguous. The CDR3 spans 12 residues. The V and J ends lost 3 bases and 2 bases respectively, with 3 bases between them. Germline V gives CDR1 SGHTA, CDR2 FQGNSA. CDR3: CASSFYTDTQYF. The CDR3 DNA follows: TGTGCCAGCAGCTTCTACACAGATACGCAGTATTTT.

This clone has only a few counts. This likely reflects a read error, since a far larger clone is one base away. The chain is built from TRBV5-1 and TRBJ2-1; 7 bases agree with TRBD1. Germline V gene data show CDR1 as SGHRS and CDR2 as YFSETQ. The CDR3 consists of 14 residues. Trimming removed 3 bases from V and 3 bases from J; junction bases left unmatched: 3. The CDR3 DNA follows: TGCGCCAGCAGCTGGGACAGCCGCTACAATGAGCAGTTCTTC. It encodes CASSWDSRYNEQFF.

The chain joins TRBV6-5 to TRBJ2-1; possible D gene TRBD2, 7 bases. CDR1 is MNHEY, CDR2 SVGAGI, per germline. V was clipped by 8 bases and J by 12 bases, with 11 bases between them. The CDR3 is 10 amino acids. The chain's CDR3 is CASGRGGQFF. Written as DNA, the CDR3 is TGTGCCAGCGGTAGGGGGGGGCAGTTCTTC.

This clone came up once. This chain connects TRBV30 to TRBJ1-2; D gene ambiguous. This CDR3 has 11 amino acids. Germline CDR1 is GTSNPN and CDR2 is SVGIG (reference sequence). Trimming cost V 4 bases and J 7 bases, with 10 bases left between them. The CDR3 nucleotides read TGTGCCTGGACTTTGGCGGGTGGCTACACCTTC. It encodes CAWTLAGGYTF.

This chain joins TRBV4-3 and TRBJ1-2; 9 bases line up with TRBD1. Germline assignment: CDR1 LGHNA and CDR2 YSLEER. V lost 4 bases to trimming and J lost 2 bases; unmatched junction nucleotides: 8. This CDR3 has 16 amino acids. The chain's CDR3 is CASSRNPGQGNYGYTF. The CDR3 nucleotides are TGCGCCAGCAGCCGGAATCCGGGACAGGGCAACTATGGCTACACCTTC.

The chain links TRBV5-1 to TRBJ2-1; a weak D match, TRBD1 (6 bases). This CDR3 comprises 15 residues. Trimming pared 0 bases from V and 2 bases from J, leaving 9 bases between. CDR1 and CDR2 from the germline V gene are SGHRS and YFSETQ. Here the CDR3 reads CASSLARGTYNEQFF. The DNA of the CDR3 is TGCGCCAGCAGCTTGGCCAGGGGAACCTACAATGAGCAGTTCTTC.

The V call is TRBV30, the J call TRBJ2-1; perhaps TRBD2 as D (5 bases). Per germline, CDR1 GTSNPN and CDR2 SVGIG (reference sequence). Trimming shortened V by 5 bases and J by 4 bases, and 12 bases separated the two germline ends. CDR3 length: 13 amino acids. For the CDR3, the DNA is TGTGCCTGGCAAGCGGATACGTACAATGAGCAGTTCTTC. Its protein is CAWQADTYNEQFF.

The rearrangement joins TRBV12-5 to TRBJ1-5; TRBD1 aligns across 8 bases. From germline, CDR1 is LGHNT and CDR2 FRNRAP. The CDR3 has 12 amino acids. CDR3 sequence: CGPTGGDQPQHF. Written as DNA, the CDR3 is TGTGGCCCCACAGGGGGGGATCAGCCCCAGCATTTT.

V gene TRBV18 combines with J gene TRBJ1-1; a weak D match, TRBD1 (6 bases). The CDR3 covers 15 residues. The V end lost 1 base, the J end lost 1 base, and 10 bases lay between the germline ends. Germline V lookup: CDR1 KGHSH, CDR2 LQKENI. This CDR3 is CASSPRETGNTEAFF. In DNA form, the CDR3 reads TGTGCCAGCTCACCACGAGAGACAGGGAACACTGAAGCTTTCTTT.

This clone has just one count. V and J are TRBV5-1 and TRBJ2-7; 8 positions match TRBD1. This CDR3 is built from 14 residues. Per the germline V gene, CDR1 is SGHRS and CDR2 is YFSETQ. Losses at the gene ends were 4 bases for V and 6 bases for J; bases not matched to a gene: 9. The CDR3 DNA follows: TGCGCCAGCAGCGTGACCGGGACAGGAACCGAGCAGTACTTC. Translation gives CASSVTGTGTEQYF.

A few counts support this clone. This sequence joins TRBV5-6 and TRBJ1-6; possibly TRBD1 for D (6 bases). CDR3 length equals 12 residues. Germline assignment: CDR1 SGHDT and CDR2 YYEEEE. V gave up 1 base and J gave up 10 bases, with 6 bases separating them. For the CDR3, the DNA is TGTGCCAGCAGCTTGACAGGGTCACCCCTCCACTTT. This gives the protein CASSLTGSPLHF.

The J gene is TRBJ1-1, the V gene TRBV5-1; TRBD1 matches 8 bases. In germline, CDR1 is SGHRS, CDR2 YFSETQ. Trimming cost V 4 bases and J 5 bases; bases outside gene matches: 13. This CDR3 comprises 16 residues. DNA of the CDR3: TGCGCCAGCAGCCGAACACAGGGGGTGGTATGGACTGAAGCTTTCTTT. The encoded protein is CASSRTQGVVWTEAFF.

The V gene is TRBV5-1, the J gene TRBJ2-7; no clear D gene. Germline CDR1 reads SGHRS; CDR2 reads YFSETQ. The V end lost 1 base, the J end lost 1 base, and 12 bases lay between the germline ends. The CDR3 has 15 amino acids. The CDR3, as DNA: TGCGCCAGCAGCTTGTCCCCAACGGTTTCCTACGAGCAGTACTTC. As protein: CASSLSPTVSYEQYF.

The chain links TRBV30 to TRBJ2-3; D not certain. This CDR3 is built from 12 residues. Germline CDR1 and CDR2: GTSNPN and SVGIG (reference sequence). Trimming left V 6 bases short and J 4 bases short, with 11 bases between. The CDR3 reads CACRLAADTQYF. For the CDR3, the DNA is TGTGCCTGTCGGCTGGCGGCAGATACGCAGTATTTT.

A single count supports this clone. As DNA, the CDR3 is TGCGCCAGCAGCCCCTATAGCGGGTCGGATACGCAGTATTTT. Amino acids: CASSPYSGSDTQYF. This chain uses TRBV4-1 with TRBJ2-3; 7 nucleotides align to TRBD2. With 4 bases clipped from V and 6 bases from J, the junction kept 7 bases outside the gene matches. The CDR3 length is 14 residues. Germline lookup yields CDR1 MGHRA and CDR2 YSYEKL.

The chain employs TRBV7-2 and TRBJ2-5; no reliable D call. Trimming pared 1 base from V and 5 bases from J, leaving 8 bases between. This CDR3 comprises 13 residues. CDR1 and CDR2 from the germline V gene are SGHTA and FQGNSA. The CDR3 region is CASSLVGRETQYF. CDR3 in DNA: TGTGCCAGCAGCTTAGTTGGCCGTGAGACCCAGTACTTC.